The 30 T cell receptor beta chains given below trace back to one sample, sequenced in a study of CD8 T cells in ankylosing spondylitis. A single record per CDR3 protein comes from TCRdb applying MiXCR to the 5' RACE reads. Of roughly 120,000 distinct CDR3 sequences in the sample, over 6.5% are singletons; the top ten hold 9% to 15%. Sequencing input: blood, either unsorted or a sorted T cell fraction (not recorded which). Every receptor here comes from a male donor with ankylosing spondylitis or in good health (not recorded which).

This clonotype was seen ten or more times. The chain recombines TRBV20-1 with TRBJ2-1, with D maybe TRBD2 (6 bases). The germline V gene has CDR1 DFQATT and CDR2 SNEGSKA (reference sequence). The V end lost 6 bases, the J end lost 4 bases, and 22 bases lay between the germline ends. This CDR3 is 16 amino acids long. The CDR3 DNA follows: TGCAGTGCCACGCCACCCGCGCTAGCGATTTACAATGAGCAGTTCTTC. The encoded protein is CSATPPALAIYNEQFF.

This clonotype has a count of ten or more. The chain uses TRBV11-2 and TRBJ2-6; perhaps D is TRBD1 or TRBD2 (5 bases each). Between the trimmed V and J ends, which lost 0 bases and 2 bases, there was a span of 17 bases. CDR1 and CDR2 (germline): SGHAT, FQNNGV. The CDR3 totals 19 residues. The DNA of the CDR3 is TGTGCCAGCAGCTTAGACCGGATGGCTTTGGGGGCTGGGGCCAACGTCCTGACTTTC. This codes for CASSLDRMALGAGANVLTF.

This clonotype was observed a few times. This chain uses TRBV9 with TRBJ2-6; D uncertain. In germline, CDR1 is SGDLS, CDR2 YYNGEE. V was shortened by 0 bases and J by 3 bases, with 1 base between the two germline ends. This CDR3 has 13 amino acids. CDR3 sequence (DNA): TGTGCCAGCAGCGTAGTTGGGGCCAACGTCCTGACTTTC. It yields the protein CASSVVGANVLTF.

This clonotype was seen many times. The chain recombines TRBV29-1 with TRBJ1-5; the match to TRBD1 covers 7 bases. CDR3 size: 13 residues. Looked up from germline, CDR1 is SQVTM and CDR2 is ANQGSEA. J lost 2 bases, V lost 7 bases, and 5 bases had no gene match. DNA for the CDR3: TGCAGCGCTCGGGACAGCGGCAATCAGCCCCAGCATTTT. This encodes CSARDSGNQPQHF.

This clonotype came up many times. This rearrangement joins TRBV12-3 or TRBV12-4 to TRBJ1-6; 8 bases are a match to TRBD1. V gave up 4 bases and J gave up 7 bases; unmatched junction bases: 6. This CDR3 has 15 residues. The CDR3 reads CASSSNRGWNSPLHF. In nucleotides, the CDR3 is TGTGCCAGCAGTTCGAACAGGGGGTGGAATTCACCCCTCCACTTT.

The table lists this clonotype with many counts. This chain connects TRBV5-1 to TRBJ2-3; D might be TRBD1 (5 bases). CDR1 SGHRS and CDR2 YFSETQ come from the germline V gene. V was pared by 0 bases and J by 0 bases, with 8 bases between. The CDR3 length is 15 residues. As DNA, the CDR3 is TGCGCCAGCAGCTTGGAGACAGCTAGCACAGATACGCAGTATTTT. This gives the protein CASSLETASTDTQYF.

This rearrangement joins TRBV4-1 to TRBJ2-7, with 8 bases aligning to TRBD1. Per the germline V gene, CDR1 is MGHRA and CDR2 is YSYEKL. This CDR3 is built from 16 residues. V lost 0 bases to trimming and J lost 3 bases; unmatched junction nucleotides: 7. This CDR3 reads CASSQDPGTGLYEQYF. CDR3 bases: TGCGCCAGCAGCCAAGATCCAGGGACAGGTCTCTACGAGCAGTACTTC.

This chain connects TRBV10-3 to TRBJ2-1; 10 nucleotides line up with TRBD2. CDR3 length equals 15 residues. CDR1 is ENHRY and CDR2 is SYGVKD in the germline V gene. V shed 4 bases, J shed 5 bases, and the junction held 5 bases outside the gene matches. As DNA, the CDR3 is TGTGCCATCAGTGGGGCTAGCGGGGGCGACAATGAGCAGTTCTTC. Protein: CAISGASGGDNEQFF.

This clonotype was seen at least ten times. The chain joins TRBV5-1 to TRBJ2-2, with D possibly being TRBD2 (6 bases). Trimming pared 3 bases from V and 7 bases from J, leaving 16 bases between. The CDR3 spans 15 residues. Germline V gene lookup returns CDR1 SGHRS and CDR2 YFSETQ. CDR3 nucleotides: TGCGCCAGCAGCTCTAGGCCTAGCGCGAGCGGGGAGCTGTTTTTT. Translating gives CASSSRPSASGELFF.

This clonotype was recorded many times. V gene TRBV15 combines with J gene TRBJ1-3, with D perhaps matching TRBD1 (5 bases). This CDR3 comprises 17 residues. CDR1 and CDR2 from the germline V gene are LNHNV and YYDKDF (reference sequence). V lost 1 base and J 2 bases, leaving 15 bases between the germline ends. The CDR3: CATSRGQGSAAGNTIYF. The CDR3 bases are TGTGCCACCAGCAGAGGTCAGGGAAGCGCGGCTGGAAACACCATATATTTT.

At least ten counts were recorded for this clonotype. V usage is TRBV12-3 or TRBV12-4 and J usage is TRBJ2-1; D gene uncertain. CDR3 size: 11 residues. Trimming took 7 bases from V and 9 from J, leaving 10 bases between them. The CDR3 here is CASISQSEQFF. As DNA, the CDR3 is TGTGCCAGCATCTCGCAAAGTGAGCAGTTCTTC.

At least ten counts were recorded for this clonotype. The CDR3 spells CATSAGQWTRDQYF. The CDR3 DNA follows: TGTGCCACCAGCGCCGGACAGTGGACTAGGGATCAGTACTTC. The rearrangement joins TRBV15 to TRBJ2-4, with TRBD2 as a possible D gene (7 bases). V dropped 5 bases and J dropped 12 bases, with 20 bases sitting between them. CDR3 length equals 14 residues. Germline CDR1 and CDR2: LNHNV and YYDKDF (reference sequence).

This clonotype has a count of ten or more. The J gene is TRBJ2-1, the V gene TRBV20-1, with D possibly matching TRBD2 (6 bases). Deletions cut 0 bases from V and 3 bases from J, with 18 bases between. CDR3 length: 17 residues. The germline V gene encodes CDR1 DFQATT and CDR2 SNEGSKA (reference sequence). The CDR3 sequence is CSARDLFGAGGYNEQFF. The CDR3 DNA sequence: TGCAGTGCTAGAGATCTCTTTGGAGCGGGCGGCTACAATGAGCAGTTCTTC.

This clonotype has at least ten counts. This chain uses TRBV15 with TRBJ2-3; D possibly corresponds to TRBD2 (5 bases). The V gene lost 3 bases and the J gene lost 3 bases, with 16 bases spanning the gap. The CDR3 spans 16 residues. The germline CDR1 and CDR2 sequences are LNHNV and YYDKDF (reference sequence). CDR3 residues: CATSSSSLRSTDTQYF. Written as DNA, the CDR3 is TGTGCCACCAGCAGTTCTAGCTTAAGGTCAACAGATACGCAGTATTTT.

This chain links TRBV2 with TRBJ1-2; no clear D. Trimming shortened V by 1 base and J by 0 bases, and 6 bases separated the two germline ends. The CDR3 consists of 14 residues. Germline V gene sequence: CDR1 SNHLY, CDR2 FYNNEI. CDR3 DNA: TGTGCCAGCAGTGAAGTAGGGACTAACTATGGCTACACCTTC. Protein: CASSEVGTNYGYTF.

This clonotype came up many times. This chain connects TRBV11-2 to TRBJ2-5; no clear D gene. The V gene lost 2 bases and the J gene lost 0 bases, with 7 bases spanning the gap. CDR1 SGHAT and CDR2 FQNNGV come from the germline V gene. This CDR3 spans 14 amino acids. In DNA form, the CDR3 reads TGTGCCAGCAGCTTATCACACTACCAAGAGACCCAGTACTTC. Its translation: CASSLSHYQETQYF.

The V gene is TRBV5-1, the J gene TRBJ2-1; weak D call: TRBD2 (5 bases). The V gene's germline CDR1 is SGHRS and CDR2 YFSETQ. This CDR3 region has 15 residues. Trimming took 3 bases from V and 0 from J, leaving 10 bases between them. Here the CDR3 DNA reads TGCGCCAGCAGCTACTCGGGGAGCTCCTACAATGAGCAGTTCTTC. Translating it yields CASSYSGSSYNEQFF.

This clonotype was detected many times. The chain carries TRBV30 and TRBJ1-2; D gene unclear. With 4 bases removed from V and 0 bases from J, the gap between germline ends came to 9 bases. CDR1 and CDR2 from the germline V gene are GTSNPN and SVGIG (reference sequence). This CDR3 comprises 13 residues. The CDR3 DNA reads TGTGCCTGGACGGGCGGGCCTAACTATGGCTACACCTTC. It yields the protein CAWTGGPNYGYTF.

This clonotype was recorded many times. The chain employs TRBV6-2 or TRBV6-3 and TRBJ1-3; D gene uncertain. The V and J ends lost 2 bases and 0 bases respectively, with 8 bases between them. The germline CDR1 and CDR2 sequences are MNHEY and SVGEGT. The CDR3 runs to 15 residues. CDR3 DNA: TGTGCCAGCAGTTACCGGCGGGACTCTGGAAACACCATATATTTT. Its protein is CASSYRRDSGNTIYF.

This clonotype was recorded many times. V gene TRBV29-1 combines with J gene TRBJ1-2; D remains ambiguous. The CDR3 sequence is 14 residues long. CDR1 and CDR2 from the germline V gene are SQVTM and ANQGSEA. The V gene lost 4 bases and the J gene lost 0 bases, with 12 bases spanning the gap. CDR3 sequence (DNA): TGCAGCGTTGCAGGCGCATTAGCTAACTATGGCTACACCTTC. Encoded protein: CSVAGALANYGYTF.

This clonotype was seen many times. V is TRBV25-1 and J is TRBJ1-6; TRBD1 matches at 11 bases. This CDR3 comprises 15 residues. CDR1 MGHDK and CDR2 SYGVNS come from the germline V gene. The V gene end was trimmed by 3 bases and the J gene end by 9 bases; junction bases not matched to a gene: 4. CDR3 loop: CASSDSGTGGSPLHF. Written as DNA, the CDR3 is TGTGCCAGCAGTGACTCCGGGACAGGGGGTTCACCCCTCCACTTT.

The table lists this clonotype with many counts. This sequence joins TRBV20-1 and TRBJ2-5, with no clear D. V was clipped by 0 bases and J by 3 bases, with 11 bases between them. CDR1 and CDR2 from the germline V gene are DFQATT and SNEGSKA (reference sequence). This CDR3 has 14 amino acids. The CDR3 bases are TGCAGTGCTAGAGATCGAATGGGGAAAGAGACCCAGTACTTC. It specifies CSARDRMGKETQYF.

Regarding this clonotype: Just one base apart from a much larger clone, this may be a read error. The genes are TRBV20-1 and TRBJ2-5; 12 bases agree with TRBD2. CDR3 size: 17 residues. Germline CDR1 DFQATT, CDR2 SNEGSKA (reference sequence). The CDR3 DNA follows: TGCTGTGCTAGATTCCTGGGCACTAGCGGGGGGCGGGAGACCCAGTACTTC. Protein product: CCARFLGTSGGRETQYF.

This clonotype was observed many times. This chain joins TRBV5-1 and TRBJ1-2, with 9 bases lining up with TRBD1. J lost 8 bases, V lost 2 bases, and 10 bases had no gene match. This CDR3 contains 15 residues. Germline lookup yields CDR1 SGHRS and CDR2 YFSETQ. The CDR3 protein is CASSLSPGQGGGYTF. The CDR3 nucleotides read TGCGCCAGCAGCTTATCCCCGGGACAGGGCGGCGGCTACACCTTC.

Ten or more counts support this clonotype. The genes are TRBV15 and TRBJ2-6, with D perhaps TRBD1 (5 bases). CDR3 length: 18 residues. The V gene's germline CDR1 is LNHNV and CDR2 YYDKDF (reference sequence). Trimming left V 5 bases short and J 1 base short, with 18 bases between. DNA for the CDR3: TGTGCCACCAGCGACAGTAAAGACCATGGGTCTGGGGCCAACGTCCTGACTTTC. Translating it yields CATSDSKDHGSGANVLTF. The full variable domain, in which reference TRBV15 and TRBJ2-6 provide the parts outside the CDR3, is DAMVIQNPRYQVTQFGKPVTLSCSQTLNHNVMYWYQQKSSQAPKLLFHYYDKDFNNEADTPDNFQSRRPNTSFCFLDIRSPGLGDTAMYLCATSDSKDHGSGANVLTFGAGSRLTVL.

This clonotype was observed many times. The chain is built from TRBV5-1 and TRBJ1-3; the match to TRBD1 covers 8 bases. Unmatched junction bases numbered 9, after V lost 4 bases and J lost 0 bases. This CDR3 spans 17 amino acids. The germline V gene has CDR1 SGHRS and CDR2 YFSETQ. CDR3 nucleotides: TGCGCCAGCAGCGGAGGGACAGGCGGTTTCTCTGGAAACACCATATATTTT. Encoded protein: CASSGGTGGFSGNTIYF.

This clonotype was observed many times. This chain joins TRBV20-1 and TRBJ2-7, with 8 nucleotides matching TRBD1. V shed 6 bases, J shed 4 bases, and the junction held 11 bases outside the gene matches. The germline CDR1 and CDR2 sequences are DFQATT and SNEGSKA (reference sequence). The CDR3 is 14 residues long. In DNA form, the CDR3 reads TGCAGTGCCTCCTGGACAGGGACGAATTACGAGCAGTACTTC. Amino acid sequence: CSASWTGTNYEQYF.

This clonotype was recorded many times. In DNA form, the CDR3 reads TGTGCCAGCAGTTCAGCGGGAGCGCGTACAGATACGCAGTATTTT. Its protein product is CASSSAGARTDTQYF. The chain joins TRBV27 to TRBJ2-3; 8 bases align to TRBD2. Germline V gives CDR1 MNHEY, CDR2 SMNVEV (reference sequence). Losses at the gene ends were 4 bases for V and 3 bases for J; bases not matched to a gene: 6. The CDR3 is 15 residues long.

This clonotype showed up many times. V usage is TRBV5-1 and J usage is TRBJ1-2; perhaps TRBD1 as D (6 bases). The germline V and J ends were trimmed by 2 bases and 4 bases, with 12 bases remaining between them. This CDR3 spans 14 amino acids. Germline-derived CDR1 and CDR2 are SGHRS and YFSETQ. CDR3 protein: CASSFTGAPYGYTF. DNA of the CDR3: TGCGCCAGCAGCTTCACGGGGGCGCCCTATGGCTACACCTTC.

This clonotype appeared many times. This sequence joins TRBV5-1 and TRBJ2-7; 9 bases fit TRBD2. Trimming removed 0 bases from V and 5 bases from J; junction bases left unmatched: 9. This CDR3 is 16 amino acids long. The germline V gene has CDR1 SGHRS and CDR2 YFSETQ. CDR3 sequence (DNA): TGCGCCAGCAGCTTGGGTCTAGCGGGAAATGTCAACGAGCAGTACTTC. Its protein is CASSLGLAGNVNEQYF.